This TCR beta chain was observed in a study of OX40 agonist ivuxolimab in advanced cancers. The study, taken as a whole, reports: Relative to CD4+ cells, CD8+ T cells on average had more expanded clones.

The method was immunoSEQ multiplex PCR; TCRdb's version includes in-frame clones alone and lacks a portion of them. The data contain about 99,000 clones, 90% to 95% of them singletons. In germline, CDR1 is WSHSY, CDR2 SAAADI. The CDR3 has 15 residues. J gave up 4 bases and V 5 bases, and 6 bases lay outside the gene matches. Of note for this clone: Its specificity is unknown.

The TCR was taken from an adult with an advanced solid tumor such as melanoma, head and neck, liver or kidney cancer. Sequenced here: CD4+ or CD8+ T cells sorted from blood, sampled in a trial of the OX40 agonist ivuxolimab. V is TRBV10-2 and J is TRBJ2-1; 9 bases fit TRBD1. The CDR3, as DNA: TGCGCCAGCAGTCCCAGGACAGGGGCGTACAATGAGCAGTTCTTC. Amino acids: CASSPRTGAYNEQFF.